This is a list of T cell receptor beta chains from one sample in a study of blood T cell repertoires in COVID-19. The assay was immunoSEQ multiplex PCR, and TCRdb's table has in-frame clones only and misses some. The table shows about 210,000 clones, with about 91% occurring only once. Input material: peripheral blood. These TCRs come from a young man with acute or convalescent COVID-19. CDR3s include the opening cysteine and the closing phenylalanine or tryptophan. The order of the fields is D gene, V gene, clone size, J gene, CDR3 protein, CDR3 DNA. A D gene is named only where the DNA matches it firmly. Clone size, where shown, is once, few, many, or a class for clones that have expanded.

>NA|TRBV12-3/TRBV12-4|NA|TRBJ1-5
CASSGQLNQPQHF
TGTGCCAGCAGCGGACAGTTGAATCAGCCCCAGCATTTT
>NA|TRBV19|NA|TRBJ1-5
CASSIRGNQPQHF
TGTGCCAGTAGTATCCGGGGGAATCAGCCCCAGCATTTT
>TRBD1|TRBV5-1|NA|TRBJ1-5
CASSLGTGVDQPQHF
TGCGCCAGCAGCTTGGGTACAGGGGTAGATCAGCCCCAGCATTTT
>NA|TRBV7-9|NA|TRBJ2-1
CASSPGSAAGVGNEQFF
TGTGCCAGCAGCCCCGGGTCGGCGGCAGGGGTGGGGAATGAGCAGTTCTTC
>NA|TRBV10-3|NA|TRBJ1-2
CAISEVQSYGYTF
TGTGCCATCAGTGAAGTACAGTCCTATGGCTACACCTTC
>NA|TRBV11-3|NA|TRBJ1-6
CALRDGARSPLHF
TGTGCCCTTAGAGATGGGGCCCGGTCACCCCTCCACTTT
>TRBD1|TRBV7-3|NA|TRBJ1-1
CASSQGQSHTEAFF
TGTGCCAGCAGCCAGGGACAGAGTCACACTGAAGCTTTCTTT
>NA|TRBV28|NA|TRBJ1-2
CASSSPGQNYGYTF
TGTGCCAGCAGTTCCCCAGGACAGAACTATGGCTACACCTTC
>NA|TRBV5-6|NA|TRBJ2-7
CASSHRLDWQSYEQYF
TGTGCCAGCAGCCATAGACTGGACTGGCAGTCCTACGAGCAGTACTTC
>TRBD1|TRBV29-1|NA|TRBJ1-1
CSVGSAGGRTNTEAFF
TGCAGCGTTGGGTCGGCAGGGGGCCGAACGAACACTGAAGCTTTCTTT
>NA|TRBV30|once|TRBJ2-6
CAWSQPPGAGANVLTF
TGTGCCTGGAGCCAGCCTCCAGGGGCTGGGGCCAACGTCCTGACTTTC
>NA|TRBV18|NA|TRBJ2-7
CASSPPTSYYEQYF
TGTGCCAGCTCACCACCGACAAGTTACTACGAGCAGTACTTC
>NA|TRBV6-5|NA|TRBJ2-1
CASRTPQVHEQFF
TGTGCCAGCAGGACCCCCCAGGTGCATGAGCAGTTCTTC
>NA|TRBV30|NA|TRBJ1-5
CAWSVEVVNQPQHF
TGTGCCTGGAGTGTCGAGGTAGTAAATCAGCCCCAGCATTTT
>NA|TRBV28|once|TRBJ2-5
CASSPRTDYLQETQYF
TGTGCCAGCAGTCCCAGAACCGATTACCTCCAAGAGACCCAGTACTTC
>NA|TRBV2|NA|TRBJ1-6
CASSVSDNSPLHF
TGTGCCAGCAGTGTTTCGGATAATTCACCCCTCCACTTT
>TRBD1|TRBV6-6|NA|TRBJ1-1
CASRGGVGTEAFF
TGTGCCAGCAGAGGGGGCGTCGGAACTGAAGCTTTCTTT
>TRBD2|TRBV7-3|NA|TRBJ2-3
CASSFQAGEQLDTQYF
TGTGCCAGCAGCTTTCAAGCGGGAGAGCAGTTAGATACGCAGTATTTT
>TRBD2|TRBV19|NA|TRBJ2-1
CASTKRGGNEQFF
TGTGCCAGTACCAAGCGGGGGGGCAATGAGCAGTTCTTC
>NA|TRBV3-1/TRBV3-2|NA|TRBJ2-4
CASSQGHERNIQYF
TGTGCCAGCAGCCAAGGGCACGAGCGAAACATTCAGTACTTC
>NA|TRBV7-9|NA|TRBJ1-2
CASSLARGYGYTF
TGTGCCAGCAGCTTAGCGCGGGGCTATGGCTACACCTTC
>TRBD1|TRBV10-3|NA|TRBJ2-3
CAISEPTQGAGNTQYF
TGTGCCATCAGTGAGCCAACACAGGGGGCAGGAAATACGCAGTATTTT
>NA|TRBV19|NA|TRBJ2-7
CASSITSQAAYEQYF
TGTGCCAGTAGTATAACCTCCCAGGCCGCCTACGAGCAGTACTTC
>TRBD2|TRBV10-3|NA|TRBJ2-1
CAIRSTSGSYNEQFF
TGTGCCATCAGGTCGACTAGCGGTTCCTACAATGAGCAGTTCTTC
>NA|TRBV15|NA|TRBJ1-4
CATSGGRATNEKLFF
TGTGCCACCAGCGGCGGCAGGGCAACTAATGAAAAACTGTTTTTT
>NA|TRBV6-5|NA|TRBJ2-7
CASSYSPGATYEQYF
TGTGCCAGCAGTTACAGCCCAGGGGCCACCTACGAGCAGTACTTC
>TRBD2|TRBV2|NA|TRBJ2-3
CASSRTGGRTDTQYF
TGTGCCAGCTCCAGGACGGGGGGGAGGACAGATACGCAGTATTTT
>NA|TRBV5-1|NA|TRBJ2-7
CASSFVVTSGVREQYF
TGCGCCAGCAGCTTCGTTGTTACCTCAGGGGTGAGGGAGCAGTACTTC
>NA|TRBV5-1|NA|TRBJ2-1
CASKGPGDNEQFF
TGCGCCAGCAAAGGACCGGGGGATAATGAGCAGTTCTTC
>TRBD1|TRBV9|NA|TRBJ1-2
CASSPRDRGPANYGYTF
TGTGCCAGCAGCCCCCGGGACAGGGGGCCAGCTAACTATGGCTACACCTTC
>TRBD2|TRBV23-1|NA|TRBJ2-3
CASSQTGLAGGPSTDTQYF
TGCGCCAGCAGTCAAACGGGACTAGCGGGGGGCCCTAGCACAGATACGCAGTATTTT
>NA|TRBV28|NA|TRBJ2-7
CASSLLTLRGQYF
TGTGCCAGCAGTTTACTGACCCTACGGGGGCAGTACTTC
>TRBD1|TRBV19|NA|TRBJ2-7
CASSIQGASYEQYF
TGTGCCAGTAGTATACAGGGGGCCTCCTACGAGCAGTACTTC
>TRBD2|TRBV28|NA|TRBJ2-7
CASTFGLAGPKGQYF
TGTGCCAGCACTTTCGGACTAGCGGGACCAAAGGGGCAGTACTTC
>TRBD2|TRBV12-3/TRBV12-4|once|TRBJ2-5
CASRSGAQETQYF
TGTGCCAGCAGAAGCGGGGCCCAAGAGACCCAGTACTTC
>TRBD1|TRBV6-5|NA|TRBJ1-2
CASSFIDRDYGYTF
TGTGCCAGCAGTTTCATCGACAGGGATTATGGCTACACCTTC
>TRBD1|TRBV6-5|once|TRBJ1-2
CASTAGDRGPYGYTF
TGTGCCAGCACCGCCGGAGACAGGGGCCCCTATGGCTACACCTTC
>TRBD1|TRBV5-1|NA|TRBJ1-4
CASSQNRGGNEKLFF
TGCGCCAGCAGCCAAAACAGGGGCGGTAATGAAAAACTGTTTTTT
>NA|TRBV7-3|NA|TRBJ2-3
CASSLTFGNTQYF
TGTGCCAGCAGCTTAACGTTCGGTAATACGCAGTATTTT
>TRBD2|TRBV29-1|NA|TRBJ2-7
CSVEVRREVPYEQYF
TGCAGCGTTGAGGTCAGGCGGGAGGTTCCCTACGAGCAGTACTTC
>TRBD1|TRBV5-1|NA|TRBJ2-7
CASSLVVLGQGAYEQYF
TGCGCCAGCAGCTTGGTGGTTTTGGGACAGGGGGCCTACGAGCAGTACTTC
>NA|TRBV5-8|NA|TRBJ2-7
CASSSTGIRYF
TGTGCCAGCAGCTCCACAGGGATTCGGTACTTC
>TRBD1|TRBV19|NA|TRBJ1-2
CATLTGGNGYTF
TGTGCCACTTTGACAGGGGGTAATGGCTACACCTTC
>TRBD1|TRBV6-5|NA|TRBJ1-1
CASSYSDRGRTEAFF
TGTGCCAGCAGTTACTCGGACAGGGGGCGTACTGAAGCTTTCTTT